The next 14 T cell receptor beta chains were all read from a single sample in a study of CD8+CD57+ T cells in acquired aplastic anemia. Before being chosen for sequencing, patients had shown CD8+CD57+ cell expansion by flow cytometry. Both TCR beta VDJ combination and CDR3 sequence profiling were carried out. Genomic DNA was the template for this profiling. TCRdb processed the reads anew with MiXCR; each CDR3 protein has one entry. The table records roughly 150,000 distinct CDR3 sequences, 47% of them present only once. The sequenced sample consisted of sorted CD4+, CD8+, or CD8+CD57+ T cells (not recorded which) from PBMCs. These receptors originate from a human donor with aplastic anemia.

The sample holds a few counts of this clonotype. This sequence joins TRBV5-6 and TRBJ2-1; 8 positions match TRBD1. From germline, CDR1 is SGHDT and CDR2 YYEEEE. This CDR3 region has 17 residues. Losses at the gene ends were 4 bases for V and 7 bases for J; bases not matched to a gene: 16. This CDR3 is CASSALRLGQGYNEQFF. CDR3 bases: TGTGCCAGCAGCGCCCTAAGACTAGGACAGGGATATAATGAGCAGTTCTTC.

In its sample, this clonotype was seen once. The gene calls are TRBV20-1 and TRBJ2-7, with D unclear. Germline V lookup: CDR1 DFQATT, CDR2 SNEGSKA (reference sequence). Trimming pared 6 bases from V and 5 bases from J, leaving 11 bases between. The CDR3 totals 11 residues. The CDR3: CSAGIGDEQYF. DNA of the CDR3: TGCAGTGCAGGTATCGGTGACGAGCAGTACTTC.

J is TRBJ1-5 and V is TRBV6-1, with D possibly matching TRBD1 (5 bases). Germline V lookup: CDR1 MNHNS, CDR2 SASEGT. V lost 3 bases to trimming and J lost 0 bases, with 6 bases between them. There are 14 residues in the CDR3. The CDR3 reads CASSDTGSNQPQHF. For the CDR3, the DNA is TGTGCCAGCAGTGATACAGGTAGCAATCAGCCCCAGCATTTT.

The chain employs TRBV20-1 and TRBJ2-1, with 10 bases lining up with TRBD2. The CDR3 loop spans 14 amino acids. V shed 2 bases and J 4 bases; nucleotides not matched to a gene: 2. In germline, CDR1 is DFQATT, CDR2 SNEGSKA (reference sequence). CDR3 DNA: TGCAGTGCTAGACGGACTAGCGGTTACAATGAGCAGTTCTTC. Residues: CSARRTSGYNEQFF.

The sample holds a few counts of this clonotype. The chain combines TRBV24-1 with TRBJ2-1; TRBD1 aligns across 9 bases. CDR1 is KGHDR, CDR2 SFDVKD, per germline. V lost 2 bases, J lost 2 bases, and 6 bases stayed unmatched. This CDR3 comprises 17 residues. CDR3 loop: CATSDSTGTGTYNEQFF. In DNA form, the CDR3 reads TGTGCCACCAGTGATTCCACCGGGACAGGGACCTACAATGAGCAGTTCTTC.

This clonotype was seen repeatedly, ten times or more. The rearrangement joins TRBV28 to TRBJ1-1, with unresolved D. Germline values: CDR1 MDHEN, CDR2 SYDVKM. V lost 7 bases, J lost 0 bases, and 9 bases lay in between. This CDR3 contains 13 residues. CDR3 protein: CASTVSMNTEAFF. The CDR3 nucleotides read TGTGCCAGCACTGTCAGCATGAACACTGAAGCTTTCTTT. Looking up the rest from reference TRBV28 and TRBJ1-1 gives the full variable domain: DVKVTQSSRYLVKRTGEKVFLECVQDMDHENMFWYRQDPGLGLRLIYFSYDVKMKEKGDIPEGYSVSREKKERFSLILESASTNQTSMYLCASTVSMNTEAFFGQGTRLTVV.

This sequence joins TRBV19 and TRBJ2-1, with D perhaps TRBD2 (5 bases). In germline, CDR1 is LNHDA, CDR2 SQIVND (reference sequence). The CDR3 spans 14 residues. V was trimmed by 3 bases and J by 6 bases, leaving 12 bases between them. The CDR3 region is CASSIGNRGNEQFF. The CDR3 coding sequence is TGTGCCAGTAGTATTGGGAATCGGGGCAATGAGCAGTTCTTC.

This clonotype was detected many times. V and J are TRBV11-2 and TRBJ2-2, with D maybe TRBD2 (6 bases). The germline CDR1 and CDR2 sequences are SGHAT and FQNNGV. The CDR3 covers 17 residues. V dropped 1 base and J dropped 2 bases, with 14 bases sitting between them. The CDR3 bases are TGTGCCAGCAGCTTAGGGTCGACGGGAGTCAACACCGGGGAGCTGTTTTTT. This translates into CASSLGSTGVNTGELFF.

Comments on this clonotype: One base away lies a much larger clone, so this may be a sequencing read error. V usage is TRBV6-4 and J usage is TRBJ2-3, with unresolved D. This CDR3 comprises 13 residues. V lost 5 bases, J lost 1 base, and 7 bases lay in between. CDR1 MRHNA and CDR2 SNTAGT come from the germline V gene. CDR3 sequence (DNA): TGTGCCAGCAGTTATACCTGCACAGATACGCAGTATTTT. This sequence encodes CASSYTCTDTQYF.

This chain uses TRBV2 with TRBJ1-2, with D perhaps TRBD1 (5 bases). Germline loops: CDR1 SNHLY, CDR2 FYNNEI. V dropped 5 bases and J dropped 5 bases, with 18 bases sitting between them. The CDR3 is 15 amino acids. CDR3 amino acids: CASSYSGGSGYGYTF. CDR3 DNA sequence: TGTGCCAGCAGTTACTCGGGGGGAAGTGGTTATGGCTACACCTTC.

The rearrangement joins TRBV2 to TRBJ1-2, with D perhaps matching TRBD1 (5 bases). The germline V and J ends were trimmed by 8 bases and 9 bases, with 19 bases remaining between them. There are 13 residues in the CDR3. Germline lookup yields CDR1 SNHLY and CDR2 FYNNEI. CDR3 sequence (DNA): TGTGCCAGCGCAAATCAGGGAATGTATTGCTACACCTTC. Its translation: CASANQGMYCYTF. Together with reference TRBV2 and TRBJ1-2, the CDR3 gives the full variable domain: EPEVTQTPSHQVTQMGQEVILRCVPISNHLYFYWYRQILGQKVEFLVSFYNNEISEKSEIFDDQFSVERPDGSNFTLKIRSTKLEDSAMYFCASANQGMYCYTFGSGTRLTVV.

This clonotype was counted a few times. The chain uses TRBV6-2 or TRBV6-3 and TRBJ2-3, with 7 bases that match TRBD2. The CDR3 runs to 15 residues. CDR1 is MNHEY and CDR2 is SVGEGT in the germline V gene. Germline trimming cut 5 bases from V and 8 bases from J; bases unmatched to any gene: 13. The CDR3 DNA reads TGTGCCAGCAGTGGCGGGGAGGGGAATCTGGTTACGCAGTATTTT. This gives the protein CASSGGEGNLVTQYF.

The V call is TRBV29-1, the J call TRBJ2-7; D might be TRBD2 (6 bases). With 4 bases removed from V and 8 bases from J, the gap between germline ends came to 21 bases. The CDR3 contains 14 residues. The V gene's germline CDR1 is SQVTM and CDR2 ANQGSEA. CDR3 sequence reads: CSVGGRAAGPKQYF. The CDR3 nucleotides are TGCAGCGTTGGGGGAAGGGCTGCGGGGCCGAAGCAGTACTTC.

This clonotype was seen at least ten times. The chain combines TRBV19 with TRBJ1-5, with a tentative D call TRBD1 (6 bases). Trimming took off 8 bases at V and 4 bases at J, with 9 bases between the two ends. CDR1 LNHDA and CDR2 SQIVND come from the germline V gene (reference sequence). There are 12 residues in the CDR3. CDR3 sequence: CASQGGNQPQHF. Written as DNA, the CDR3 is TGTGCCAGTCAAGGGGGAAATCAGCCCCAGCATTTT.